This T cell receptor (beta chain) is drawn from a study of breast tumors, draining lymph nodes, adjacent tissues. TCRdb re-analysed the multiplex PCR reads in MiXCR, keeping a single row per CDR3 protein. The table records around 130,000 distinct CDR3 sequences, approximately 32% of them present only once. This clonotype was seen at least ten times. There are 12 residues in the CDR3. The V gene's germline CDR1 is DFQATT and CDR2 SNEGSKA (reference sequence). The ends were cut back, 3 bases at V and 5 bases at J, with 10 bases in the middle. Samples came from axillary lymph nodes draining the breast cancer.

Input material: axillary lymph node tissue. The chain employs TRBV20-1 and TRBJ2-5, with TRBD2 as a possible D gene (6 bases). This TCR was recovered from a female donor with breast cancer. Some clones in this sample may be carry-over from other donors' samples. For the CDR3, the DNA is TGCAGTGCTAGGTTTGGGGGGGAGACCCAGTACTTC. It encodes CSARFGGETQYF.